In its sample, the clone carrying this TCR beta chain ranks as medium-sized. Its antigen is not known. The sample is drawn from a study of spatial heterogeneity in lung cancer. Study at large: Alpha-chain sequences were consistently detected less often than beta-chain sequences.

Stated time point: sample taken at primary tumor resection. Frozen PBMC, nontumor lung or tumor provided whole RNA, which was sequenced unsorted. Samples were obtained from 65 to 80 donors, all untreated early-stage non-small cell lung cancer patients. Study results and caveats: Among blood samples, ubiquitous expanded tumor TCRs appeared more at resection than at follow-up.

Unique molecular identifiers, one per molecule, were present on every TCR cDNA molecule. One entry per CDR3 protein, called by TCRdb with MiXCR from the 5' RACE reads. The table includes 60,000 to 90,000 distinct CDR3 sequences, about an eighth detected once. The material sequenced was PBMCs, taken at surgery. The source of this sequence is a male donor with early-stage non-small cell lung cancer.

The CDR3 loop reads CASSQTVAIAFF. CDR3 sequence (DNA): TGTGCCAGCAGCCAGACAGTGGCCATAGCTTTCTTT. V gene TRBV12-3 or TRBV12-4 combines with J gene TRBJ1-1; perhaps TRBD1 as D (5 bases). V dropped 6 bases and J dropped 10 bases, with 15 bases sitting between them. The CDR3 consists of 12 residues.